The rows below give T cell receptor beta chains drawn from one sample of a study of memory CD4+ T cells and cytomegalovirus serostatus. Method: immunoSEQ multiplex PCR; TCRdb's copy keeps in-frame clones and lacks some. This table holds under 55,000 clones, 65% to 80% found once. The sequencing input was memory CD4+ T cells from blood. The origin of the receptors is an adult in good health and CMV-seropositive. CDR3s include the opening cysteine and the closing phenylalanine or tryptophan. Each record gives: CDR3 protein, CDR3 DNA, clone size, D gene, V gene, J gene. D genes are given only for firm matches. Clone sizes are given selectively: once, few, many, or a class where the clone is expanded.

CDR3 protein: CASKREGWKAGANVLTF
CDR3 DNA: TGTGCCAGCAAGAGAGAGGGTTGGAAAGCTGGGGCCAACGTCCTGACTTTC
clone size: NA
D gene: NA
V gene: TRBV27
J gene: TRBJ2-6

CDR3 protein: CATSSNRGRTDTQYF
CDR3 DNA: TGTGCCACCAGCTCCAACAGGGGGCGGACAGATACGCAGTATTTT
clone size: NA
D gene: TRBD1
V gene: TRBV15
J gene: TRBJ2-3

CDR3 protein: CASSSRQGPREYNEQFF
CDR3 DNA: TGCGCCAGCAGCTCGAGACAGGGGCCGCGTGAGTACAATGAGCAGTTCTTC
clone size: NA
D gene: TRBD1
V gene: TRBV5-1
J gene: TRBJ2-1

CDR3 protein: CAISSPSGNTIYF
CDR3 DNA: TGTGCCATCAGTAGCCCGTCTGGAAACACCATATATTTT
clone size: NA
D gene: NA
V gene: TRBV10-3
J gene: TRBJ1-3

CDR3 protein: CASIKDRSSTEAFF
CDR3 DNA: TGTGCCAGCATTAAGGACAGGAGTTCAACTGAAGCTTTCTTT
clone size: NA
D gene: TRBD1
V gene: TRBV6-1
J gene: TRBJ1-1

CDR3 protein: CASSPIDRLDNEQFF
CDR3 DNA: TGTGCCAGCAGTCCCATCGACAGGCTAGACAATGAGCAGTTCTTC
clone size: once
D gene: NA
V gene: TRBV6-6
J gene: TRBJ2-1

CDR3 protein: CASSLEAYGYTF
CDR3 DNA: TGTGCCAGCAGCTTAGAAGCCTATGGCTACACCTTC
clone size: once
D gene: NA
V gene: TRBV11-2
J gene: TRBJ1-2

CDR3 protein: CASSPGGRAPRENGELFF
CDR3 DNA: TGTGCCAGCAGCCCGGGTGGAAGGGCCCCCCGTGAGAACGGGGAGCTGTTTTTT
clone size: once
D gene: NA
V gene: TRBV9
J gene: TRBJ2-2

CDR3 protein: CASQAGGGYTEAFF
CDR3 DNA: TGTGCCAGCCAGGCAGGGGGCGGATATACTGAAGCTTTCTTT
clone size: NA
D gene: TRBD1
V gene: TRBV2
J gene: TRBJ1-1

CDR3 protein: CASSARDGGSYNEQFF
CDR3 DNA: TGTGCCAGCAGCGCCCGGGATGGGGGGTCCTACAATGAGCAGTTCTTC
clone size: few
D gene: NA
V gene: TRBV11-2
J gene: TRBJ2-1

CDR3 protein: CASKGNRDTEAFF
CDR3 DNA: TGTGCCAGTAAGGGAAACAGGGACACTGAAGCTTTCTTT
clone size: NA
D gene: NA
V gene: TRBV19
J gene: TRBJ1-1

CDR3 protein: CASSPLGRGETQYF
CDR3 DNA: TGTGCCAGCAGCCCCCTCGGGAGAGGAGAGACCCAGTACTTC
clone size: NA
D gene: NA
V gene: TRBV14
J gene: TRBJ2-5

CDR3 protein: CASSHRDRTNYGYTF
CDR3 DNA: TGCGCCAGCAGCCACCGGGACAGGACTAACTATGGCTACACCTTC
clone size: NA
D gene: TRBD1
V gene: TRBV4-3
J gene: TRBJ1-2

CDR3 protein: CAGGRRTGVRNTEAFF
CDR3 DNA: TGTGCCGGAGGAAGACGGACAGGGGTACGGAACACTGAAGCTTTCTTT
clone size: NA
D gene: TRBD1
V gene: TRBV28
J gene: TRBJ1-1

CDR3 protein: CASKGLNTEAFF
CDR3 DNA: TGTGCCAGCAAAGGCTTGAACACTGAAGCTTTCTTT
clone size: NA
D gene: NA
V gene: TRBV21-1
J gene: TRBJ1-1

CDR3 protein: CASSLYSRNNEQFF
CDR3 DNA: TGTGCCAGCAGTTTATACTCCAGGAACAATGAGCAGTTCTTC
clone size: NA
D gene: NA
V gene: TRBV28
J gene: TRBJ2-1

CDR3 protein: CASSLALMNTEAFF
CDR3 DNA: TGTGCCAGCAGCTTGGCACTGATGAACACTGAAGCTTTCTTT
clone size: NA
D gene: NA
V gene: TRBV5-5
J gene: TRBJ1-1

CDR3 protein: CASRAARAGSVWRDF
CDR3 DNA: TGTGCCAGCAGGGCCGCAAGGGCGGGCTCGGTGTGGCGAGACTTC
clone size: NA
D gene: NA
V gene: TRBV6-5
J gene: TRBJ2-5

CDR3 protein: CAWSSGPFYEQYF
CDR3 DNA: TGTGCCTGGAGCTCGGGGCCGTTCTACGAGCAGTACTTC
clone size: NA
D gene: NA
V gene: TRBV30
J gene: TRBJ2-7

CDR3 protein: CSVDQGPNQPQHF
CDR3 DNA: TGCAGCGTTGATCAGGGACCCAATCAGCCCCAGCATTTT
clone size: few
D gene: NA
V gene: TRBV29-1
J gene: TRBJ1-5

CDR3 protein: CASSLAGHTRGDEQFF
CDR3 DNA: TGCGCCAGCAGCTTGGCCGGACACACTAGAGGGGATGAGCAGTTCTTC
clone size: NA
D gene: NA
V gene: TRBV5-1
J gene: TRBJ2-1

CDR3 protein: CASSIVRGRVRAGGGQFF
CDR3 DNA: TGTGCCAGTAGTATAGTCAGGGGGAGGGTAAGAGCGGGAGGCGGGCAGTTCTTC
clone size: NA
D gene: TRBD2
V gene: TRBV19
J gene: TRBJ2-1

CDR3 protein: CAGGGNQPQHF
CDR3 DNA: TGTGCCGGGGGGGGAAATCAGCCCCAGCATTTT
clone size: NA
D gene: NA
V gene: TRBV6-1
J gene: TRBJ1-5

CDR3 protein: CSARAGRGYTF
CDR3 DNA: TGCAGTGCTAGGGCGGGGAGGGGCTACACCTTC
clone size: NA
D gene: NA
V gene: TRBV20-1
J gene: TRBJ1-2

CDR3 protein: CASSPLSLAGGPVEQYF
CDR3 DNA: TGTGCTAGCAGCCCTCTATCCCTAGCGGGAGGGCCCGTCGAGCAGTACTTC
clone size: NA
D gene: TRBD2
V gene: TRBV7-7
J gene: TRBJ2-7

CDR3 protein: CASSVWGGSEQFF
CDR3 DNA: TGTGCCAGCAGCGTATGGGGAGGGAGCGAGCAGTTCTTC
clone size: NA
D gene: TRBD2
V gene: TRBV9
J gene: TRBJ2-1

CDR3 protein: CASSILGLTDTQYF
CDR3 DNA: TGTGCCAGTAGTATCCTAGGCTTAACAGATACGCAGTATTTT
clone size: once
D gene: NA
V gene: TRBV19
J gene: TRBJ2-3

CDR3 protein: CASSLGRLGNTIYF
CDR3 DNA: TGTGCCAGCAGCTTAGGGCGACTTGGAAACACCATATATTTT
clone size: NA
D gene: NA
V gene: TRBV11-2
J gene: TRBJ1-3

CDR3 protein: CASSPNSNQPQHF
CDR3 DNA: TGCGCCAGCAGTCCAAATAGCAATCAGCCCCAGCATTTT
clone size: once
D gene: NA
V gene: TRBV10-2
J gene: TRBJ1-5

CDR3 protein: CASRSPRPSSYEQYF
CDR3 DNA: TGTGCCAGCAGGTCCCCGCGACCATCCTCCTACGAGCAGTACTTC
clone size: NA
D gene: NA
V gene: TRBV5-8
J gene: TRBJ2-7

CDR3 protein: CASNQAQGNEKLFF
CDR3 DNA: TGTGCCAGCAACCAGGCCCAGGGGAATGAAAAACTGTTTTTT
clone size: NA
D gene: NA
V gene: TRBV5-5
J gene: TRBJ1-4

CDR3 protein: CAWSVPAGYGYTF
CDR3 DNA: TGTGCCTGGAGTGTACCAGCGGGGTATGGCTACACCTTC
clone size: NA
D gene: NA
V gene: TRBV30
J gene: TRBJ1-2

CDR3 protein: CASSQGGGTSYNEQFF
CDR3 DNA: TGTGCCAGCAGCCAAGGCGGGGGGACCTCCTACAATGAGCAGTTCTTC
clone size: NA
D gene: TRBD2
V gene: TRBV4-2
J gene: TRBJ2-1

CDR3 protein: CASSSLSQSPETQYF
CDR3 DNA: TGTGCCAGCAGTTCTTTATCACAATCTCCGGAGACCCAGTACTTC
clone size: NA
D gene: NA
V gene: TRBV28
J gene: TRBJ2-5

CDR3 protein: CASSLVGQVSGNTIYF
CDR3 DNA: TGTGCCAGCAGCTTAGTAGGACAGGTATCCGGAAACACCATATATTTT
clone size: NA
D gene: TRBD1
V gene: TRBV7-8
J gene: TRBJ1-3

CDR3 protein: CASSFQGFLETNEKLFF
CDR3 DNA: TGTGCCAGCAGCTTCCAGGGGTTTCTGGAGACTAATGAAAAACTGTTTTTT
clone size: NA
D gene: NA
V gene: TRBV7-6
J gene: TRBJ1-4

CDR3 protein: CASSLDQGAYTGELFF
CDR3 DNA: TGTGCCAGCAGCTTAGATCAGGGGGCGTACACCGGGGAGCTGTTTTTT
clone size: NA
D gene: TRBD1
V gene: TRBV11-2
J gene: TRBJ2-2

CDR3 protein: CASSPHASAGGANVLTF
CDR3 DNA: TGCGCCAGCAGCCCCCACGCCAGCGCCGGTGGGGCCAACGTCCTGACTTTC
clone size: once
D gene: NA
V gene: TRBV5-1
J gene: TRBJ2-6

CDR3 protein: CASSPDRSTTNEKLFF
CDR3 DNA: TGTGCCAGCTCACCGGACAGGTCTACAACTAATGAAAAACTGTTTTTT
clone size: NA
D gene: TRBD1
V gene: TRBV18
J gene: TRBJ1-4

CDR3 protein: CSAQTGSLRSEQYF
CDR3 DNA: TGCAGCGCTCAGACAGGGTCCTTACGAAGCGAGCAGTACTTC
clone size: NA
D gene: TRBD1
V gene: TRBV29-1
J gene: TRBJ2-7

CDR3 protein: CASSFGQGGETQYF
CDR3 DNA: TGCGCCAGCAGCTTTGGACAGGGGGGAGAGACCCAGTACTTC
clone size: NA
D gene: TRBD1
V gene: TRBV5-1
J gene: TRBJ2-5

CDR3 protein: CASSPRQGGQAFF
CDR3 DNA: TGTGCCAGCAGCCCCAGACAGGGGGGTCAGGCTTTCTTT
clone size: few
D gene: TRBD1
V gene: TRBV7-3
J gene: TRBJ1-1

CDR3 protein: CASSWTSGGREQYF
CDR3 DNA: TGTGCCAGCAGCTGGACTAGCGGGGGTAGGGAGCAGTACTTC
clone size: NA
D gene: TRBD2
V gene: TRBV5-5
J gene: TRBJ2-7

CDR3 protein: CASSTTGTPDELFF
CDR3 DNA: TGTGCCAGCAGTACCACCGGGACACCTGATGAGCTGTTTTTT
clone size: NA
D gene: NA
V gene: TRBV6-5
J gene: TRBJ2-2

CDR3 protein: CASSLDTLGYGYTF
CDR3 DNA: TGTGCCAGCAGCTTGGATACTCTCGGCTATGGCTACACCTTC
clone size: NA
D gene: NA
V gene: TRBV5-4
J gene: TRBJ1-2

CDR3 protein: CASSPPGFSYNEQFF
CDR3 DNA: TGTGCCAGCTCACCACCCGGGTTCTCCTACAATGAGCAGTTCTTC
clone size: NA
D gene: NA
V gene: TRBV18
J gene: TRBJ2-1

CDR3 protein: CASSEDRRKLFF
CDR3 DNA: TGTGCCAGCAGTGAAGATCGCAGGAAACTGTTTTTT
clone size: NA
D gene: NA
V gene: TRBV2
J gene: TRBJ1-4

CDR3 protein: CASSRGDGTGELFF
CDR3 DNA: TGTGCCAGCAGCCGCGGGGACGGGACCGGGGAGCTGTTTTTT
clone size: NA
D gene: NA
V gene: TRBV6-1
J gene: TRBJ2-2

CDR3 protein: CAIARAVDTEAFF
CDR3 DNA: TGTGCCATCGCCAGGGCGGTGGACACTGAAGCTTTCTTT
clone size: NA
D gene: NA
V gene: TRBV10-3
J gene: TRBJ1-1

CDR3 protein: CASSPQGPMGGSQETQYF
CDR3 DNA: TGTGCCAGCTCACCACAGGGTCCTATGGGGGGATCCCAAGAGACCCAGTACTTC
clone size: NA
D gene: NA
V gene: TRBV18
J gene: TRBJ2-5

CDR3 protein: CASSQEAGGWNEQFF
CDR3 DNA: TGTGCCAGCAGCCAAGAAGCGGGAGGGTGGAATGAGCAGTTCTTC
clone size: once
D gene: TRBD2
V gene: TRBV4-2
J gene: TRBJ2-1

CDR3 protein: CASSESVVQGADTQYF
CDR3 DNA: TGCGCCAGCAGTGAGTCTGTCGTACAGGGTGCAGATACGCAGTATTTT
clone size: NA
D gene: NA
V gene: TRBV10-2
J gene: TRBJ2-3